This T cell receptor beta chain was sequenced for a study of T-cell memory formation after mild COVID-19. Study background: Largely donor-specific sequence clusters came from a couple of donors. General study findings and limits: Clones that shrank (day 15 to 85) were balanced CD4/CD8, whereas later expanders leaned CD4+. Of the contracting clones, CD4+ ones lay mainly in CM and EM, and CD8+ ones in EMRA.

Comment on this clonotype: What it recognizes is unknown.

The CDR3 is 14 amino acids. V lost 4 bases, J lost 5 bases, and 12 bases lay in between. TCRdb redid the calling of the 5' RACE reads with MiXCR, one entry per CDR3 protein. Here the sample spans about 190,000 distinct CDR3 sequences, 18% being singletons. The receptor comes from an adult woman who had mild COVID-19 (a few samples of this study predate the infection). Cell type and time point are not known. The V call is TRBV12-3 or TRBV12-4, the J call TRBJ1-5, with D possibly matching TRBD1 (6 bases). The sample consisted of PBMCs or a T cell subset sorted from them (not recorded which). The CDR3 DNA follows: TGTGCCAGCAGTTGGGGGCAAGTGGATCAGCCCCAGCATTTT. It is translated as CASSWGQVDQPQHF.